This T cell receptor beta chain was identified during a study of immune evolution from preneoplasia to lung adenocarcinoma. CDR1 and CDR2 (germline): LGHNT, FRNRAP. Between the trimmed V and J ends, which lost 5 bases and 2 bases, there was a span of 3 bases. The CDR3 has 12 amino acids. Two lung cancer pathologists independently confirmed each histologic diagnosis. Sequencing used immunoSEQ multiplex PCR; TCRdb keeps in-frame clones, though not all of them. The sample has about 5,700 clones, about 82% seen once. Sequenced sample: FFPE minimally invasive lung adenocarcinoma tissue. The chain carries TRBV12-5 and TRBJ2-2; D remains unclear. This clonotype was sampled from a person aged 55-80 years with lung adenocarcinoma. CDR3 DNA: TGTGCTAGTGGTGGAAACACCGGGGAGCTGTTTTTT. Protein product: CASGGNTGELFF.